This T cell receptor (beta chain) was sequenced for a study of blood T cell repertoires in COVID-19. This clone has more than one count but fewer than ten. The CDR3 is made up of 12 amino acids. V lost 7 bases and J 4 bases, leaving 11 bases between the germline ends. The method was immunoSEQ multiplex PCR; TCRdb's version includes in-frame clones alone and lacks a portion of them. The profile covers some 90,000 clones, with roughly 86% appearing a single time and roughly 25% taken by the ten largest. The TCR comes from a human donor in a cohort sampled during active COVID-19. The specimen sequenced was peripheral blood. The chain is built from TRBV12-3 or TRBV12-4 and TRBJ2-7; tentative D call: TRBD1 (5 bases). CDR3 bases: TGTGCCAGCACCACTCAGGGTTACGAGCAGTACTTC. It translates to CASTTQGYEQYF.